This T cell receptor (beta chain) was obtained from a study of memory CD8 T cells in hepatitis C reinfection. The CDR3 contains 16 residues. CDR1 and CDR2 (germline): SGHNT, YYREEE (reference sequence). Unmatched junction bases numbered 12, after V lost 5 bases and J lost 9 bases. Profiled with immunoSEQ multiplex PCR; TCRdb holds only in-frame clones, not every one. The table lists about 45,000 clones, 88% of them singletons. The sample's time point: peak reinfection, 3 to 8 weeks after reinfection detection. No in vitro expansion preceded TCR sequencing of the sorted cells. The specimen was naive CD8+ T cells sorted from blood. The sequence was obtained from a man younger than 35 with hepatitis C virus infection. The chain joins TRBV5-4 to TRBJ2-1; 12 bases line up with TRBD2. The CDR3 spells CASRGRGLAGGPEQFF. In DNA, the CDR3 is TGTGCCAGCAGAGGGAGGGGGCTAGCGGGGGGGCCTGAGCAGTTCTTC.